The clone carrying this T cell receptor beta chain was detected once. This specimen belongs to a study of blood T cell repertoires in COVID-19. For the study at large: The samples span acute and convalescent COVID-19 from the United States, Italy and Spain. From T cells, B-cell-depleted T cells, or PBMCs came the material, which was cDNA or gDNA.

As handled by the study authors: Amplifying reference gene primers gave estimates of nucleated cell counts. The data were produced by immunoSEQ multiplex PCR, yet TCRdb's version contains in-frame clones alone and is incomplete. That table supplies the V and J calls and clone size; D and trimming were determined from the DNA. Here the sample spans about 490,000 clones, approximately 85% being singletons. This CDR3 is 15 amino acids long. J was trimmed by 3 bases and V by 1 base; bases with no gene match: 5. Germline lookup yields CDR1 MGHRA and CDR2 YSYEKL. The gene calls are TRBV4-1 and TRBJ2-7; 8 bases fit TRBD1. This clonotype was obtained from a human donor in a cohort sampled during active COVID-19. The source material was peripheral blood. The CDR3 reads CASSQAVDRVYEQYF. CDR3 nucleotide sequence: TGCGCCAGCAGCCAAGCGGTGGACAGGGTCTACGAGCAGTACTTC.